This TCR beta chain comes out of a study of blood T cell repertoires in COVID-19. The wider study: Both acute and convalescent COVID-19 samples were obtained from the United States, Italy and Spain. In each case, the material was cDNA or gDNA derived from T cells, B-cell-depleted T cells, or PBMCs.

V was cut by 1 base and J by 0 bases, with 11 bases left in between. CDR1 and CDR2 from the germline V gene are SGDLS and YYNGEE. The CDR3 totals 15 residues. As originally analysed: From reference gene primer amplification, estimates of nucleated cell counts were derived. Generated by immunoSEQ multiplex PCR, the TCRdb table keeps only in-frame clones and is missing some. V, J and clone size reflect that table, while D and trimming were determined from the DNA. This table has around 65,000 clones, approximately 80% appearing once. The chain recombines TRBV9 with TRBJ2-7; tentative D call: TRBD2 (5 bases). This sequence originates from an elderly man with active COVID-19. Specimen: peripheral blood. Here the CDR3 DNA reads TGTGCCAGCAGCGTACGGGCCGGGATCTCCTACGAGCAGTACTTC. Its translation is CASSVRAGISYEQYF.